Listed below are T cell receptor beta chains from one sample, sequenced in a study of a mutant IDH1 vaccine in newly diagnosed glioma. Their cognate antigens are unknown. The assay was immunoSEQ multiplex PCR, and TCRdb's table has in-frame clones only and misses some. Of some 60,000 clones in the sample, about 90% were seen once. Sequencing was performed on PBMCs, taken from a glioma patient whose treatment included an IDH1 peptide vaccine. All receptors come from a woman aged 40 to 50 with glioma. The CDR3 runs from the conserved cysteine through the conserved F or W. A D gene is named only where the DNA matches it firmly. Clone sizes are given selectively: once, few, many, or a class where the clone is expanded.

D gene	V gene	clone size	J gene	CDR3 DNA	CDR3 protein
-	TRBV4-3	-	TRBJ1-1	TGCGCCAGCAGCCACCGTACAGGCACTGAAGCTTTCTTT	CASSHRTGTEAFF
TRBD1	TRBV5-4	once	TRBJ1-2	TGTGCCAGCACCTCGGACAGGGGAATTGGTGGCTACACCTTC	CASTSDRGIGGYTF
-	TRBV10-2	-	TRBJ2-7	TGCGCCAGCAGTGATAGACAGCTTTACCCAATCTCCTACGAGCAGTACTTC	CASSDRQLYPISYEQYF
TRBD1	TRBV28	-	TRBJ1-6	TGTGCCAGCAGTCTCATAGGGGGCCATCCCAATTCACCCCTCCACTTT	CASSLIGGHPNSPLHF
-	TRBV6-1	once	TRBJ2-7	TGTGCCAGCAGTGAAATAGCGCAGGTGGCTTCCTACGAGCAGTACTTC	CASSEIAQVASYEQYF
-	TRBV5-5	-	TRBJ1-6	TGTGCCAGCAGCGGCGCGGGACGAGGAAATTCACCCCTCCACTTT	CASSGAGRGNSPLHF
TRBD1	TRBV6-4	-	TRBJ1-2	TGTGCCAGCAGCCAAGGACAGGGAGGGGGATATGGCTACACCTTC	CASSQGQGGGYGYTF
TRBD2	TRBV5-4	-	TRBJ2-2	TGTGCCAGCAGCTTGCGAAAACTAGCGGGAGCCACCGGGGAGCTGTTTTTT	CASSLRKLAGATGELFF
TRBD2	TRBV5-4	once	TRBJ2-3	TGTGCCAGCAGGCGGGGGACTAACACAGATACGCAGTATTTT	CASRRGTNTDTQYF
-	TRBV27	-	TRBJ2-7	TGTGCCAGCAGTTTGCAAGGGGGGTACGAGCAGTACTTC	CASSLQGGYEQYF
TRBD1	TRBV2	-	TRBJ1-1	TGTGCCAGCAGACGACAGGGTAACACTGAAGCTTTCTTT	CASRRQGNTEAFF
-	TRBV2	-	TRBJ1-4	TGTGCCAGCAGCCCGGGACAAACCGGGAATGAAAAACTGTTTTTT	CASSPGQTGNEKLFF
-	TRBV19	-	TRBJ1-5	TGTGCCAGTAACGCCTGGGACGGGAGCAATCAGCCCCAGCATTTT	CASNAWDGSNQPQHF
-	TRBV27	once	TRBJ2-7	TGTGCCAGCAGTTTAGCAGGCAGGGGCTACGAGCAGTACTTC	CASSLAGRGYEQYF
TRBD2	TRBV19	-	TRBJ2-1	TGTGCCAGTAGAAAGGGCGTAGCGGGGCCCTACAATGAGCAGTTCTTC	CASRKGVAGPYNEQFF
-	TRBV6-6	few	TRBJ1-4	TGTGCCAGCAGTTACCCTAATGAAAAACTGTTTTTT	CASSYPNEKLFF
-	TRBV7-2	-	TRBJ1-5	TGTGCCAGCAGCCCTAAACGAGATCAGCCCCAGCATTTT	CASSPKRDQPQHF
TRBD2	TRBV7-2	-	TRBJ2-7	TGTGCCAGCAGTCTCGGGCGGGGGGGCCCCGAGCAGTACTTC	CASSLGRGGPEQYF
-	TRBV5-4	few	TRBJ2-5	TGTGCCAGCAGCTGGACGTCAGCGATCCGCCAGAGGAGCACCCAGTACTTC	CASSWTSAIRQRSTQYF
-	TRBV28	once	TRBJ2-7	TGTGCCAGCCCCTACCCTCCGGGACGGAACTCCTACGAGCAGTACTTC	CASPYPPGRNSYEQYF
TRBD1	TRBV5-1	-	TRBJ2-5	TGCGCCAGCGGAATTGACAGGGTCCAAGAGACCCAGTACTTC	CASGIDRVQETQYF
-	TRBV7-8	once	TRBJ1-1	TGTGCCAGCAGCTTAGCGCATAGAGGGTGGGGGGAAGCTTTCTTT	CASSLAHRGWGEAFF